This is a list of T cell receptor beta chains from one sample in a study of shared clonotypes between healthy human individuals. Only in-frame clones appear in the TCRdb table, and some are missing; sequencing was by immunoSEQ multiplex PCR. Of about 1 million clones detected, approximately 72% appear once; the ten largest clones hold around 1.5%. Sequencing used memory CD4+ T cells sorted from blood. These receptors all come from a man younger than 30 in good health. CDR3s include the opening cysteine and the closing phenylalanine or tryptophan. Fields, in order: J gene, V gene, clone size, D gene, CDR3 DNA, CDR3 protein. A D gene is named only where the DNA matches it firmly. Part of the rows lack a size; the others show once, few, many or a class for expanded clones.

j_call: TRBJ1-4
v_call: TRBV28
clone_size: .
d_call: TRBD1
cdr3_nt: TGTGCCAGCAGGCAGACAGGGGGCGTAGAAAAACTGTTTTTT
cdr3_aa: CASRQTGGVEKLFF

j_call: TRBJ1-2
v_call: TRBV2
clone_size: few
d_call: .
cdr3_nt: TGTGCCAGCAGAGCAGACAGGAACTATGGCTACACCTTC
cdr3_aa: CASRADRNYGYTF

j_call: TRBJ2-2
v_call: TRBV5-1
clone_size: .
d_call: TRBD1
cdr3_nt: TGCGCCAGCAGCACGGGACAGACCGGGGAGCTGTTTTTT
cdr3_aa: CASSTGQTGELFF

j_call: TRBJ1-1
v_call: TRBV2
clone_size: many
d_call: .
cdr3_nt: TGTGCCAGCAGTGTCGGAAACACTGAAGCTTTCTTT
cdr3_aa: CASSVGNTEAFF

j_call: TRBJ2-3
v_call: TRBV27
clone_size: few
d_call: TRBD2
cdr3_nt: TGTGCCAGCAGTAGTACTAGCGGAGCAGATACGCAGTATTTT
cdr3_aa: CASSSTSGADTQYF

j_call: TRBJ2-2
v_call: TRBV4-3
clone_size: .
d_call: TRBD2
cdr3_nt: TGCGCCAGCAGACTAGCGGGAAACACCGGGGAGCTGTTTTTT
cdr3_aa: CASRLAGNTGELFF

j_call: TRBJ2-3
v_call: TRBV4-3
clone_size: many
d_call: TRBD2
cdr3_nt: TGCGCCAGCAGCCAAGTTTGGGAGGGCCAAGATACGCAGTATTTT
cdr3_aa: CASSQVWEGQDTQYF

j_call: TRBJ1-1
v_call: TRBV7-8
clone_size: .
d_call: TRBD1
cdr3_nt: TGTGCCAGCAGCGCAGTATACCAGGGGGCTGGTGGAGCTTTCTTT
cdr3_aa: CASSAVYQGAGGAFF

j_call: TRBJ2-7
v_call: TRBV6-6
clone_size: .
d_call: TRBD1
cdr3_nt: TGTGCCAGCAGGGGGGTGGGACAGGGTAAATCCTACGAGCAGTACTTC
cdr3_aa: CASRGVGQGKSYEQYF

j_call: TRBJ2-7
v_call: TRBV6-1
clone_size: .
d_call: TRBD2
cdr3_nt: TGTGCCAGCAGTGTAGCGGGGACACCTTACGAGCAGTACTTC
cdr3_aa: CASSVAGTPYEQYF

j_call: TRBJ2-1
v_call: TRBV7-9
clone_size: .
d_call: TRBD2
cdr3_nt: TGTGCCAGCAGATCCGGACTAGCTGCAACCTACAATGAGCAGTTCTTC
cdr3_aa: CASRSGLAATYNEQFF

j_call: TRBJ2-7
v_call: TRBV10-3
clone_size: .
d_call: .
cdr3_nt: TGTGCCATCAGTGAGTCGAGGCAGGGCTACGAGCAGTACTTC
cdr3_aa: CAISESRQGYEQYF

j_call: TRBJ2-1
v_call: TRBV2
clone_size: .
d_call: TRBD1
cdr3_nt: TGTGCCAGCACTCCCGCCGGGACAGGGGCCTACAATGAGCAGTTCTTC
cdr3_aa: CASTPAGTGAYNEQFF

j_call: TRBJ1-5
v_call: TRBV6-6
clone_size: .
d_call: .
cdr3_nt: TGTGCCAGCACCACTGACTTGACCTTCGATCAGCCCCAGCATTTT
cdr3_aa: CASTTDLTFDQPQHF

j_call: TRBJ1-4
v_call: TRBV19
clone_size: .
d_call: .
cdr3_nt: TGTGCCAGCGGAGACATAACAGGCGCAACTAATGAAAAACTGTTTTTT
cdr3_aa: CASGDITGATNEKLFF

j_call: TRBJ1-1
v_call: TRBV30
clone_size: .
d_call: .
cdr3_nt: TGTGCCTGGAGCAGGGTTCAGACTGAAGCTTTCTTT
cdr3_aa: CAWSRVQTEAFF

j_call: TRBJ2-2
v_call: TRBV2
clone_size: .
d_call: .
cdr3_nt: TGTGCCAGCAGTGTTGGAGTACGAACCGGGGAGCTGTTTTTT
cdr3_aa: CASSVGVRTGELFF

j_call: TRBJ2-1
v_call: TRBV30
clone_size: .
d_call: TRBD2
cdr3_nt: TGTGCCTGGAGTGTACGACTAGCGGGCTACAATGAGCAGTTCTTC
cdr3_aa: CAWSVRLAGYNEQFF

j_call: TRBJ1-5
v_call: TRBV18
clone_size: few
d_call: .
cdr3_nt: TGTGCCAGCTCACCCGGCGGAAATAGCAATCAGCCCCAGCATTTT
cdr3_aa: CASSPGGNSNQPQHF

j_call: TRBJ1-4
v_call: TRBV7-8
clone_size: .
d_call: TRBD1
cdr3_nt: TGTGCCAGCAGCTCCGGGACAGTTAATGAAAAACTGTTTTTT
cdr3_aa: CASSSGTVNEKLFF

j_call: TRBJ2-7
v_call: TRBV30
clone_size: few
d_call: .
cdr3_nt: TGTGCCTGGAGTGGGGTTGGGTATGGATACGAGCAGTACTTC
cdr3_aa: CAWSGVGYGYEQYF

j_call: TRBJ2-7
v_call: TRBV18
clone_size: .
d_call: .
cdr3_nt: TGTGCCAGCTCACCACCTTCCAGTTACGAGCAGTACTTC
cdr3_aa: CASSPPSSYEQYF

j_call: TRBJ2-5
v_call: TRBV4-3
clone_size: .
d_call: TRBD1
cdr3_nt: TGCGCCAGCAGCCAAGACCAGGGGGCGCGGGAGACCCAGTACTTC
cdr3_aa: CASSQDQGARETQYF

j_call: TRBJ2-3
v_call: TRBV7-2
clone_size: few
d_call: TRBD2
cdr3_nt: TGTGCCAGCAGCTCGCCCAACCGGACGGGAGGGCTGGGAGATACGCAGTATTTT
cdr3_aa: CASSSPNRTGGLGDTQYF

j_call: TRBJ2-7
v_call: TRBV30
clone_size: few
d_call: .
cdr3_nt: TGTGCCTGGAGTTCCCCTCGGGCGATTAGCTCCTACGAGCAGTACTTC
cdr3_aa: CAWSSPRAISSYEQYF

j_call: TRBJ2-1
v_call: TRBV2
clone_size: once
d_call: TRBD1
cdr3_nt: TGTGCCAGCATCGGGACAGCCACGACCTACAATGAGCAGTTCTTC
cdr3_aa: CASIGTATTYNEQFF

j_call: TRBJ1-6
v_call: TRBV21-1
clone_size: .
d_call: .
cdr3_nt: TGTGCCAGCAGCAAAGGGGGGTTGGGCCGGAGCTCCTATAATTCACCCCTCCACTTT
cdr3_aa: CASSKGGLGRSSYNSPLHF

j_call: TRBJ2-3
v_call: TRBV9
clone_size: .
d_call: TRBD2
cdr3_nt: TGTGCCAGCAGCGCCCAGAAAAGCGGGAGTTTGCCAGATACGCAGTATTTT
cdr3_aa: CASSAQKSGSLPDTQYF

j_call: TRBJ2-7
v_call: TRBV7-9
clone_size: .
d_call: .
cdr3_nt: TGTGCCAGCAGCTTAGGGGCAGCCCCCTACGAGCAGTACTTC
cdr3_aa: CASSLGAAPYEQYF

j_call: TRBJ2-5
v_call: TRBV2
clone_size: .
d_call: .
cdr3_nt: TGTGCCAGCAGTCCGGACCACGGAGAGACCCAGTACTTC
cdr3_aa: CASSPDHGETQYF

j_call: TRBJ1-5
v_call: TRBV5-1
clone_size: .
d_call: .
cdr3_nt: TGCGCCAGCAGCTTGGGGGATTCTAGCAATCAGCCCCAGCATTTT
cdr3_aa: CASSLGDSSNQPQHF

j_call: TRBJ2-6
v_call: TRBV4-2
clone_size: .
d_call: .
cdr3_nt: TGTGCCAGTCCTCCTCGGGGGAACAGGCTAAACTCTGGGGCCAACGTCCTGACTTTC
cdr3_aa: CASPPRGNRLNSGANVLTF

j_call: TRBJ2-5
v_call: TRBV5-4
clone_size: .
d_call: .
cdr3_nt: TGTGCCAGCAGCTTGGGTAGCCTTCGAGCTGAGACCCAGTACTTC
cdr3_aa: CASSLGSLRAETQYF

j_call: TRBJ1-2
v_call: TRBV7-2
clone_size: .
d_call: .
cdr3_nt: TGTGCCAGCAGCTCCACCGGGAGGGGTGGGAATCTCTATGGCTACACCTTC
cdr3_aa: CASSSTGRGGNLYGYTF